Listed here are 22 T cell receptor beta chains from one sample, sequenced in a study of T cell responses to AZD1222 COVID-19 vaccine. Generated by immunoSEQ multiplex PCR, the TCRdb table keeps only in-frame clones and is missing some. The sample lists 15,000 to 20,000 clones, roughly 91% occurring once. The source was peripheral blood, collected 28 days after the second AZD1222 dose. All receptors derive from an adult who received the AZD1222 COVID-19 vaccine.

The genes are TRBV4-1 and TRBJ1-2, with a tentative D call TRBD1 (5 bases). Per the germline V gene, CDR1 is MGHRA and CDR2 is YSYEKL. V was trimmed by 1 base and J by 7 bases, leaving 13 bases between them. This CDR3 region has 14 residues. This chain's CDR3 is CASSQAREVGGYTF. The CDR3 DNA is TGCGCCAGCAGCCAAGCCAGGGAAGTGGGTGGCTACACCTTC.

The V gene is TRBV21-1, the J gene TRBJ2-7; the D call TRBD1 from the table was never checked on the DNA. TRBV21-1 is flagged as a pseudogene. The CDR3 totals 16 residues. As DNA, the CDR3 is TGTGCCAGCAGCAAAGTGAAGGGGCTCCCATCCTACGAGCAGTACTTC. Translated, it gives CASSKVKGLPSYEQYF.

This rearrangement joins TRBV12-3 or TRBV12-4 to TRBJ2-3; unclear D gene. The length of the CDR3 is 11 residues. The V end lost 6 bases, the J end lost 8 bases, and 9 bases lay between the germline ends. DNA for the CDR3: TGTGCCAGCAGGCTAGGGTCTACGCAGTATTTT. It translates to CASRLGSTQYF.

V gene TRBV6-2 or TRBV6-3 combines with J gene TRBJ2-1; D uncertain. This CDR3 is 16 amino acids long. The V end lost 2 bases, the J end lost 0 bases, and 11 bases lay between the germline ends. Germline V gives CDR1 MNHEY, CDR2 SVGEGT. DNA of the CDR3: TGTGCCAGCAGTTACATCGCGACTCCCTCCTACAATGAGCAGTTCTTC. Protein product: CASSYIATPSYNEQFF.

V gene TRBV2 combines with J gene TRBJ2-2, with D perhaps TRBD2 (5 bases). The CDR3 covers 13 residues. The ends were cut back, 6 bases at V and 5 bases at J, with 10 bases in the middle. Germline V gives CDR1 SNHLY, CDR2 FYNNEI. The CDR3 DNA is TGTGCCAGCAGCGGTACTAGGACCGGGGAGCTGTTTTTT. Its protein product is CASSGTRTGELFF.

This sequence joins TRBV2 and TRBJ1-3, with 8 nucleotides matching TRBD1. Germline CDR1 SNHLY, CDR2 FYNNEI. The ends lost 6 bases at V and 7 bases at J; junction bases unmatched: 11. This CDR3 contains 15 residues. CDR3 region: CASRGGQGKGNTIYF. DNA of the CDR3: TGTGCCAGCAGGGGCGGACAGGGAAAGGGTAACACCATATATTTT.

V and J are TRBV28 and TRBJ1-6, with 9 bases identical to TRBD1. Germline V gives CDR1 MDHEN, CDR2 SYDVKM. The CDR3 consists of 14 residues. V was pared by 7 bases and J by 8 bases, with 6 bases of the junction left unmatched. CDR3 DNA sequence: TGTGCCAGCAACCCGGGACAGGGTTATTCACCCCTCCACTTT. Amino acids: CASNPGQGYSPLHF.

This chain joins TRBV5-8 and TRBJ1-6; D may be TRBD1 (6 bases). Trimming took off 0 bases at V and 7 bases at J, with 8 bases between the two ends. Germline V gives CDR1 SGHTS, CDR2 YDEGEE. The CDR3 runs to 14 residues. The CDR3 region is CASSLGQENSPLHF. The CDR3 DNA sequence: TGTGCCAGCAGCTTGGGACAGGAGAATTCACCCCTCCACTTT.

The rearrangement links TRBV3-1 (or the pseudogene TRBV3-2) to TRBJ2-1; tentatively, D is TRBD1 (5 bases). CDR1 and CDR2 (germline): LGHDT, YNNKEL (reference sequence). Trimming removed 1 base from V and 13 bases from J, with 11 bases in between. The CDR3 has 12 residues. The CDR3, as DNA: TGTGCCAGCAGCCAAGCCCGACAGTTACAGTTCTTC. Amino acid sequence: CASSQARQLQFF.

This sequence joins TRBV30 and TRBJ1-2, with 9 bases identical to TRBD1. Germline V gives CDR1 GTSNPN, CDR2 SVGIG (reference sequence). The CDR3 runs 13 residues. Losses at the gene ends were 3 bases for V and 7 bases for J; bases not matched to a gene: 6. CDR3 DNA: TGTGCCTGGAGGTCGGGGGACAGGGTTGGCTACACCTTC. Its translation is CAWRSGDRVGYTF.

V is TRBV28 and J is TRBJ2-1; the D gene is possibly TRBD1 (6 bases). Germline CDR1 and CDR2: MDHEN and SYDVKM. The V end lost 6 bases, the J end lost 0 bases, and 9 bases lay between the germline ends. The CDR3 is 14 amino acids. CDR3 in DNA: TGTGCCAGCAGGGGGACAAGCTCCTACAATGAGCAGTTCTTC. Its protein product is CASRGTSSYNEQFF.

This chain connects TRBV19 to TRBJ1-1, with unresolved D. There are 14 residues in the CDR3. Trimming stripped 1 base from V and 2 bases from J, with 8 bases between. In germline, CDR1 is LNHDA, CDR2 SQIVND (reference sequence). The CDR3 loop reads CASSIGARNTEAFF. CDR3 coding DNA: TGTGCCAGTAGTATAGGGGCTAGAAACACTGAAGCTTTCTTT.

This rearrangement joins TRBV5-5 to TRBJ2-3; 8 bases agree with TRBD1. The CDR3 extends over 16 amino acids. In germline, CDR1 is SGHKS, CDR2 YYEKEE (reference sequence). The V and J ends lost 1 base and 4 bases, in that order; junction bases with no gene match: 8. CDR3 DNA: TGTGCCAGCAGCTTGCTTCAGGGGGCAGGCGCAGATACGCAGTATTTT. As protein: CASSLLQGAGADTQYF.

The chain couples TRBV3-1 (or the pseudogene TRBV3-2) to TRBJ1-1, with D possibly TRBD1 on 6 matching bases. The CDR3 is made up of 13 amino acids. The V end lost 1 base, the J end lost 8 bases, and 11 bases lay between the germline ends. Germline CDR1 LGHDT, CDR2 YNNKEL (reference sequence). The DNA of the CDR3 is TGTGCCAGCAGCCAAGGGGGGCTAGGAGAAGCTTTCTTT. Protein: CASSQGGLGEAFF.

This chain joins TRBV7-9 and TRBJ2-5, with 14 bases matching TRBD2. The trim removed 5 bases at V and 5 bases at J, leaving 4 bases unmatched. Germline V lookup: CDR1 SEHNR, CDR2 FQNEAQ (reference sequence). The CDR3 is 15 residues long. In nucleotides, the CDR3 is TGTGCCAGCAGCGGAGGACTAGCGGGAGGTGAGACCCAGTACTTC. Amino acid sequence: CASSGGLAGGETQYF.

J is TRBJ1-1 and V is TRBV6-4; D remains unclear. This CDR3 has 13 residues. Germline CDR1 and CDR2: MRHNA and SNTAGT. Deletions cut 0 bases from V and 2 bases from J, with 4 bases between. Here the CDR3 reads CASSDSSNTEAFF. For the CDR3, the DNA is TGTGCCAGCAGTGACTCGAGCAACACTGAAGCTTTCTTT.

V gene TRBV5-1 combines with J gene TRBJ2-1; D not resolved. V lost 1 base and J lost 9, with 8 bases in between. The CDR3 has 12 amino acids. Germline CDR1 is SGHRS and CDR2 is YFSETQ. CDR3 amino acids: CASSLHSPEQFF. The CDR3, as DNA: TGCGCCAGCAGCTTGCACTCACCTGAGCAGTTCTTC.

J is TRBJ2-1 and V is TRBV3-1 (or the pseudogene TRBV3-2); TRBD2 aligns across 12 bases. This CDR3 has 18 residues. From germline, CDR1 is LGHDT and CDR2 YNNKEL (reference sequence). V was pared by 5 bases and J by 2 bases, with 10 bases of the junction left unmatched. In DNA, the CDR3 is TGTGCCAGCAGCAAAAGAGGTGCTAGCGGGGGGGCCTACAATGAGCAGTTCTTC. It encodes CASSKRGASGGAYNEQFF.

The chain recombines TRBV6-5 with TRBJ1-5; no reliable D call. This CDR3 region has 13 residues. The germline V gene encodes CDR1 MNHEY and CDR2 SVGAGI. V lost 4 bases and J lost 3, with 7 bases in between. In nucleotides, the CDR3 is TGTGCCAGCAGTTCACACTTCAATCAGCCCCAGCATTTT. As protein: CASSSHFNQPQHF.

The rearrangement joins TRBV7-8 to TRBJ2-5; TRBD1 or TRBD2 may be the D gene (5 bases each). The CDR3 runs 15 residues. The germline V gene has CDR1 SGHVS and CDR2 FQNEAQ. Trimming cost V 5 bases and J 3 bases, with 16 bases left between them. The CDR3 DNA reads TGTGCCAGCAGCCCATCAGGGACCCCGAAAGAGACCCAGTACTTC. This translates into CASSPSGTPKETQYF.

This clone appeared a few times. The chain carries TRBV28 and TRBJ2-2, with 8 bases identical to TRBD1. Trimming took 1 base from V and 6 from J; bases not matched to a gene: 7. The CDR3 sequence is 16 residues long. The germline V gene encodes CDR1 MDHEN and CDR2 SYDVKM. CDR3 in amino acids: CASSLYQGAVAGELFF. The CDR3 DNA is TGTGCCAGCAGTTTATATCAGGGGGCTGTCGCCGGGGAGCTGTTTTTT.

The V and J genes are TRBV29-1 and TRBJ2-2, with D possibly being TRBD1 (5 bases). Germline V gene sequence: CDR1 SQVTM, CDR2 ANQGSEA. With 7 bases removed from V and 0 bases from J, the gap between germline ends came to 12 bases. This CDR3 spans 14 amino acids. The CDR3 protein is CSAMTDTNTGELFF. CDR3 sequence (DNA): TGCAGCGCCATGACAGACACGAACACCGGGGAGCTGTTTTTT.